This passage covers 27 T cell receptor beta chains from one sample sequenced in a study of cytomegalovirus exposure and HLA in healthy donors. The PCR employed 60 Vbeta primers together with 13 Jbeta primers. TCRdb's table, derived via immunoSEQ multiplex PCR, lists solely in-frame clones and lacks some. This sample yields 150,000 to 200,000 clones, of which 60% to 80% are seen a single time; roughly 7.6% belongs to the top ten. Sequencing was done on a sample of PBMCs. These receptors all stem from a woman between 40 and 55 years old in good health and CMV-seropositive.

V usage is TRBV7-3 and J usage is TRBJ2-2; 10 positions agree with TRBD2. CDR1 SGHTA and CDR2 FQGTGA come from the germline V gene. The junction had 7 bases not matched to a gene; V was cut back by 5 bases and J by 4 bases. CDR3 size: 16 residues. CDR3 DNA sequence: TGTGCCAGCAGCCCCACCGGGACTAGCGTCACCGGGGAGCTGTTTTTT. Its protein is CASSPTGTSVTGELFF.

In DNA, the CDR3 is TGTGCCAGCAGCGCTAGCGGGAGCTCCTACGAGCAGTACTTC. The encoded protein is CASSASGSSYEQYF. The rearrangement links TRBV7-2 to TRBJ2-7, with TRBD2 matching over 10 bases. The CDR3 totals 14 residues. Trimming at V came to 5 bases and at J to 0 bases, leaving 1 base not matched to a gene. Looked up from germline, CDR1 is SGHTA and CDR2 is FQGNSA.

The chain combines TRBV7-2 with TRBJ1-4; possibly TRBD1 for D (5 bases). Looked up from germline, CDR1 is SGHTA and CDR2 is FQGNSA. V was pared by 5 bases and J by 8 bases, with 18 bases between. This CDR3 region has 15 residues. CDR3 sequence (DNA): TGTGCCAGCAGCAAACAACTCAGGGAGGGGGAAAAACTGTTTTTT. Translation: CASSKQLREGEKLFF.

The gene calls are TRBV7-8 and TRBJ2-5; 8 bases match TRBD1. V lost 11 bases and J lost 4; bases outside the gene matches: 6. The CDR3 covers 12 residues. Looked up from germline, CDR1 is SGHVS and CDR2 is FQNEAQ. The CDR3 protein is CAARTGLETQYF. CDR3 nucleotide sequence: TGTGCCGCAAGGACAGGGTTAGAGACCCAGTACTTC.

This chain connects TRBV7-3 to TRBJ2-3, with 12 bases matching TRBD2. The CDR3 has 18 residues. Germline assignment: CDR1 SGHTA and CDR2 FQGTGA. The trim removed 1 base at V and 4 bases at J, leaving 9 bases unmatched. The CDR3, as DNA: TGTGCCAGCAGCTTAATAGGTCGGGCTAGCGGGAGGGCAGATACGCAGTATTTT. Its translation: CASSLIGRASGRADTQYF.

This chain connects TRBV18 to TRBJ1-1; 9 nucleotides line up with TRBD1. The CDR3 spans 15 residues. Trimming at V came to 5 bases and at J to 2 bases, leaving 6 bases not matched to a gene. Germline V gives CDR1 KGHSH, CDR2 LQKENI. The CDR3 loop reads CASSYRQGVNTEAFF. CDR3 nucleotide sequence: TGTGCCAGCTCATATAGACAGGGGGTAAACACTGAAGCTTTCTTT.

The chain joins TRBV7-6 to TRBJ2-1; no clear D. Trimming removed 5 bases from V and 7 bases from J, with 24 bases in between. Looked up from germline, CDR1 is SGHVS and CDR2 is FNYEAQ. The CDR3 runs to 17 residues. CDR3 DNA sequence: TGTGCCAGCAGCCCCTCACCAGCGTCCTACCCCGGAAATGAGCAGTTCTTC. Amino acid sequence: CASSPSPASYPGNEQFF.

The chain combines TRBV4-3 with TRBJ1-3; D is undetermined. The germline gives CDR1 LGHNA, CDR2 YSLEER. V lost 2 bases, J lost 0 bases, and 17 bases lay in between. This CDR3 region has 18 residues. The CDR3 sequence is CASSQRTTQIYSGNTIYF. The CDR3 DNA sequence: TGCGCCAGCAGCCAACGAACCACACAAATTTACTCTGGAAACACCATATATTTT.

This clone was counted once. V gene TRBV11-2 combines with J gene TRBJ2-1; perhaps TRBD2 as D (5 bases). The V gene's germline CDR1 is SGHAT and CDR2 FQNNGV. This CDR3 is built from 14 residues. Between the trimmed V and J ends, which lost 1 base and 10 bases, there was a span of 14 bases. In DNA, the CDR3 is TGTGCCAGCAGCTTAGTTCCCCTAGCCGGAGAGCAGTTCTTC. Translation gives CASSLVPLAGEQFF. The whole variable domain, filled in from reference TRBV11-2 and TRBJ2-1, reads EAGVAQSPRYKIIEKRQSVAFWCNPISGHATLYWYQQILGQGPKLLIQFQNNGVVDDSQLPKDRFSAERLKGVDSTLKIQPAKLEDSAVYLCASSLVPLAGEQFFGPGTRLTVL.

V is TRBV11-2 and J is TRBJ2-1, with D possibly being TRBD1 (6 bases). V was shortened by 5 bases and J by 9 bases, with 14 bases between the two germline ends. CDR3 length: 13 residues. Germline V lookup: CDR1 SGHAT, CDR2 FQNNGV. The CDR3 DNA reads as TGTGCCAGCAGCCTTCAGGGGTACGGTGAGCAGTTCTTC. Protein: CASSLQGYGEQFF.

The V gene is TRBV28, the J gene TRBJ2-7; 8 bases line up with TRBD2. The trim removed 6 bases at V and 2 bases at J, leaving 9 bases unmatched. This CDR3 contains 15 residues. Germline values: CDR1 MDHEN, CDR2 SYDVKM. The CDR3 loop is CASRPSGAGAYEQYF. The CDR3 DNA follows: TGTGCCAGCAGGCCCTCGGGAGCGGGAGCCTACGAGCAGTACTTC.

The rearrangement joins TRBV11-2 to TRBJ2-7; 13 nucleotides align to TRBD2. J lost 5 bases, V lost 5 bases, and 3 bases had no gene match. CDR1 SGHAT and CDR2 FQNNGV come from the germline V gene. The CDR3 totals 14 residues. CDR3 sequence: CASSRTSGSHEQYF. In DNA, the CDR3 is TGTGCCAGCAGCCGGACTAGCGGGAGCCACGAGCAGTACTTC.

A few counts support this clone. The chain has TRBV27 and TRBJ2-1; 11 bases map to TRBD1. CDR3 length equals 15 residues. The V segment lost 2 bases and the J segment 7 bases; nucleotides outside the gene matches: 4. Germline V CDR1 and CDR2: MNHEY, SMNVEV (reference sequence). The CDR3 protein is CASSLRTGGSNEQFF. The CDR3, as DNA: TGTGCCAGCAGTTTACGGACAGGGGGCTCGAATGAGCAGTTCTTC.

This chain links TRBV30 with TRBJ1-2; no clear D gene. This CDR3 has 12 residues. The germline V gene has CDR1 GTSNPN and CDR2 SVGIG (reference sequence). Trimming removed 2 bases from V and 3 bases from J, with 7 bases in between. The CDR3 DNA reads as TGTGCCTGGAGTCCTGGCTACTATGGCTACACCTTC. Protein product: CAWSPGYYGYTF. The variable domain in full, completed from reference TRBV30 and TRBJ1-2, reads SQTIHQWPATLVQPVGSPLSLECTVEGTSNPNLYWYRQAAGRGLQLLFYSVGIGQISSEVPQNLSASRPQDRQFILSSKKLLLSDSGFYLCAWSPGYYGYTFGSGTRLTVV.

This chain links TRBV28 with TRBJ2-7, with D possibly being TRBD2 (6 bases). Germline V CDR1 and CDR2: MDHEN, SYDVKM. The CDR3 has 15 amino acids. V lost 5 bases and J lost 6, with 20 bases in between. CDR3 sequence: CASSNLPGRPSEQYF. As DNA, the CDR3 is TGTGCCAGCAGTAACCTTCCCGGGAGACCCAGCGAGCAGTACTTC.

The rearrangement joins TRBV28 to TRBJ2-7; TRBD1 matches 9 bases. V trimming: 5 bases; J trimming: 2 bases; junction bases outside the gene matches: 7. The CDR3 sequence is 15 residues long. The germline V gene encodes CDR1 MDHEN and CDR2 SYDVKM. The CDR3 DNA sequence: TGTGCCAGCAGTCCGGGGACAGGGAACCCCTACGAGCAGTACTTC. Protein product: CASSPGTGNPYEQYF.

V is TRBV6-5 and J is TRBJ1-1; D perhaps matches TRBD1 (5 bases). Deletions cut 6 bases from V and 5 bases from J, with 10 bases between. This CDR3 region has 12 residues. Germline CDR1 MNHEY, CDR2 SVGAGI. The CDR3 region is CASRAGGTEAFF. The CDR3 DNA reads as TGTGCCAGCAGGGCGGGGGGGACTGAAGCTTTCTTT.

This chain joins TRBV7-2 and TRBJ2-3; the D is unclear. This CDR3 is built from 12 residues. Trimming took off 2 bases at V and 4 bases at J, with 4 bases between the two ends. Germline loops: CDR1 SGHTA, CDR2 FQGNSA. CDR3 loop: CASSLRADTQYF. CDR3 DNA sequence: TGTGCCAGCAGCTTACGGGCAGATACGCAGTATTTT.

V usage is TRBV27 and J usage is TRBJ2-5; weak D call: TRBD2 (6 bases). The germline CDR1 and CDR2 sequences are MNHEY and SMNVEV (reference sequence). Trimming cost V 2 bases and J 5 bases, with 15 bases left between them. The CDR3 loop spans 15 amino acids. Here the CDR3 reads CASSLRAGWGETQYF. The CDR3 DNA follows: TGTGCCAGCAGTTTAAGGGCGGGGTGGGGGGAGACCCAGTACTTC.

This chain uses TRBV19 with TRBJ1-5, with D perhaps matching TRBD1 (6 bases). Germline CDR1 and CDR2: LNHDA and SQIVND (reference sequence). The V end lost 4 bases, the J end lost 0 bases, and 10 bases lay between the germline ends. The CDR3 contains 15 residues. CDR3 in amino acids: CASSTGAYSNQPQHF. The CDR3 DNA sequence: TGTGCCAGTAGTACAGGGGCGTATAGCAATCAGCCCCAGCATTTT.

This clone came up a few times. V is TRBV28 and J is TRBJ1-5; TRBD1 matches at 7 bases. This CDR3 is 15 amino acids long. Germline V gene lookup returns CDR1 MDHEN and CDR2 SYDVKM. V lost 6 bases, J lost 2 bases, and 7 bases stayed unmatched. CDR3 sequence (DNA): TGTGCCAGCAGCCTCGGCGGGACAGGCAATCAGCCCCAGCATTTT. Encoded protein: CASSLGGTGNQPQHF.

The chain recombines TRBV15 with TRBJ1-5; TRBD1 is a possible D gene (5 bases). Trimming removed 2 bases from V and 8 bases from J, with 16 bases in between. The CDR3 has 15 amino acids. Germline V gene sequence: CDR1 LNHNV, CDR2 YYDKDF (reference sequence). The chain's CDR3 is CATSRMGGVVEPQHF. In DNA form, the CDR3 reads TGTGCCACCAGCAGAATGGGGGGGGTCGTGGAGCCCCAGCATTTT.

The gene calls are TRBV5-1 and TRBJ1-4; D is perhaps TRBD1 (5 bases). V lost 4 bases and J lost 3, with 16 bases in between. Germline values: CDR1 SGHRS, CDR2 YFSETQ. The length of the CDR3 is 16 residues. The CDR3 region has the DNA TGCGCCAGCAGCAGGTCAGGGCGCGGAGCTAATGAAAAACTGTTTTTT. Translation gives CASSRSGRGANEKLFF. Based on the CDR3 plus reference TRBV5-1 and TRBJ1-4, the full variable domain is KAGVTQTPRYLIKTRGQQVTLSCSPISGHRSVSWYQQTPGQGLQFLFEYFSETQRNKGNFPGRFSGRQFSNSRSEMNVSTLELGDSALYLCASSRSGRGANEKLFFGSGTQLSVL.

V gene TRBV23-1 combines with J gene TRBJ2-7; no definite D call. TRBV23-1 is annotated as an ORF whose role is uncertain. This CDR3 contains 12 residues. V was trimmed by 7 bases and J by 3 bases, leaving 10 bases between them. The CDR3, as DNA: TGCGCCAGCACCCGGCGGATCTACGAGCAGTACTTC. Translating gives CASTRRIYEQYF.

The chain has TRBV5-4 and TRBJ2-2, with D hard to call. The CDR3 is 14 residues long. The germline V gene has CDR1 SGHNT and CDR2 YYREEE (reference sequence). V lost 0 bases, J lost 2 bases, and 5 bases lay in between. CDR3 residues: CASSLGQNTGELFF. CDR3 in DNA: TGTGCCAGCAGCTTGGGACAAAACACCGGGGAGCTGTTTTTT. The variable domain in full, completed from reference TRBV5-4 and TRBJ2-2, reads ETGVTQSPTHLIKTRGQQVTLRCSSQSGHNTVSWYQQALGQGPQFIFQYYREEENGRGNFPPRFSGLQFPNYSSELNVNALELDDSALYLCASSLGQNTGELFFGEGSRLTVL.

The chain employs TRBV11-1 and TRBJ2-3, with 9 bases fitting TRBD1. V trimming: 6 bases; J trimming: 2 bases; junction bases outside the gene matches: 6. The CDR3 loop spans 15 amino acids. The germline V gene encodes CDR1 SGHAT and CDR2 FQDESV (reference sequence). The CDR3 reads CASSTDRGITDTQYF. DNA of the CDR3: TGTGCCAGCAGTACGGACAGGGGAATCACAGATACGCAGTATTTT.

This chain uses TRBV18 with TRBJ2-5; D gene uncertain. CDR1 KGHSH and CDR2 LQKENI come from the germline V gene. The CDR3 loop spans 10 amino acids. V was trimmed by 6 bases and J by 5 bases, leaving 4 bases between them. CDR3 nucleotide sequence: TGTGCCAGCTCCGGGGAGACCCAGTACTTC. As protein: CASSGETQYF.